The source of this T cell receptor (beta chain) is a study of OX40 agonist ivuxolimab in advanced cancers. Whole-study context: Ivuxolimab, an agonistic anti-OX40 (CD134) antibody, was given to patients.

The CDR3 spans 11 residues. Germline V lookup: CDR1 MNHEY, CDR2 SVGAGI. Trimming shortened V by 2 bases and J by 11 bases, and 9 bases separated the two germline ends. Details on this clone: Its target is not known.

Generated by immunoSEQ multiplex PCR, the TCRdb table keeps only in-frame clones and is missing some. The sample lists tens of thousands of clones, 79% occurring once. Study results and limitations: At 0.1-3.0 mg/kg, partial responders had clonal expansion among the lowest observed. Compared with CD4+, CD8+ T cells on average had more expanded clones. Nonresponders included some who also had low normalized T-cell clonal expansion.

The sample in question was CD4+ or CD8+ T cells sorted from blood, obtained in a trial of the OX40 agonist ivuxolimab. This clonotype was obtained from an adult with an advanced solid tumor such as melanoma, head and neck, liver or kidney cancer. The J gene is TRBJ1-1, the V gene TRBV6-5, with D possibly being TRBD1 (5 bases). The CDR3, as DNA: TGTGCCAGCAGTTACGAGGGGAAGGCTTTCTTT. This encodes CASSYEGKAFF.